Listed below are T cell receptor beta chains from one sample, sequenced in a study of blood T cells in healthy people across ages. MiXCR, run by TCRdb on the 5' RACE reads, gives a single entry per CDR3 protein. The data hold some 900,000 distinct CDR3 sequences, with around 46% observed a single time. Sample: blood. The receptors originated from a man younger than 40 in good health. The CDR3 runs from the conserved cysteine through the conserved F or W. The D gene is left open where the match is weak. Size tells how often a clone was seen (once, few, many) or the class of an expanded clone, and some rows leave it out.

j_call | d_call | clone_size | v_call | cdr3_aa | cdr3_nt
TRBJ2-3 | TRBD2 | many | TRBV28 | CASGRGGGTDTQYF | TGTGCCAGCGGGCGGGGGGGCGGCACAGATACGCAGTATTTT
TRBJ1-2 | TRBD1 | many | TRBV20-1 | CSARDRGQGIASGGGYTF | TGCAGTGCTAGAGATCGCGGACAGGGAATTGCAAGCGGTGGTGGCTACACCTTC
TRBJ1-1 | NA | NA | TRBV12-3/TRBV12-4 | CASRGGVSVNTEAFF | TGTGCCAGCAGGGGCGGGGTGTCCGTGAACACTGAAGCTTTCTTT
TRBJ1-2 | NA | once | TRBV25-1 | CASSGPSNYGYTF | TGTGCCAGCAGTGGACCGTCTAACTATGGCTACACCTTC
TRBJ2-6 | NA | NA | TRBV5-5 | CASSLAPNVLTF | TGTGCCAGCAGCTTGGCGCCCAACGTCCTGACTTTC
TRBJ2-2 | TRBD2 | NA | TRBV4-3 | CASSRSAGGFGELFF | TGCGCCAGCAGCCGGTCGGCGGGGGGGTTCGGGGAGCTGTTTTTT
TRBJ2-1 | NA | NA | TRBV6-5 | CASSYSQARREFF | TGTGCCAGCAGTTACTCGCAAGCTAGGCGGGAGTTCTTC
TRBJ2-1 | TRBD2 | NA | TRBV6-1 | CASRTTGTNSYNEQFF | TGTGCCAGCAGAACCACCGGGACTAACTCCTACAATGAGCAGTTCTTC
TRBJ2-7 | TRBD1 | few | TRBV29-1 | CSVDTGTDIYEQYF | TGCAGCGTCGATACCGGGACAGACATCTACGAGCAGTACTTC
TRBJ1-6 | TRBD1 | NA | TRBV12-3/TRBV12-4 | CASSPTGAGGSSPLHF | TGTGCCAGCAGTCCAACGGGGGCAGGGGGAAGTTCACCCCTCCACTTT
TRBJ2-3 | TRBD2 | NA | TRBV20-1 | CSARIAGGPEDTQYF | TGCAGTGCTAGGATAGCGGGGGGGCCGGAAGATACGCAGTATTTT
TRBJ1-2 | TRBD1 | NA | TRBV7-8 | CASSLETGSGYTF | TGTGCCAGCAGCTTAGAGACAGGGTCTGGCTACACCTTC
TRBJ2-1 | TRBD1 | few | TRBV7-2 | CASSYDRGRDNEQFF | TGTGCCAGCAGCTATGACAGGGGGCGGGACAATGAGCAGTTCTTC
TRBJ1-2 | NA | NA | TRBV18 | CASSPRSDTSDYGYTF | TGTGCCAGCTCACCACGATCAGACACGTCTGACTATGGCTACACCTTC
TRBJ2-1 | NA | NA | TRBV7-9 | CASSFLRPTGNEQFF | TGTGCCAGCAGCTTCTTACGCCCCACCGGCAATGAGCAGTTCTTC
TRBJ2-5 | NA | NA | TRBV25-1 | CASSRGVAQVVEEQYF | TGTGCCAGCAGTAGGGGGGTAGCACAGGTAGTGGAGGAGCAGTACTTC
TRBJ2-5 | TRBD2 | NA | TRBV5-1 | CASSLTSGGVQETQYF | TGCGCCAGCAGCCTTACTAGCGGGGGAGTCCAAGAGACCCAGTACTTC
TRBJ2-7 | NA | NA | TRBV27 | CASSLTGTLGHEQYF | TGTGCCAGCAGTTTAACGGGGACTTTAGGACACGAGCAGTACTTC
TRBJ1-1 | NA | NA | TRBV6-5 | CASSYAGMNTEAFF | TGTGCCAGCAGTTACGCAGGGATGAACACTGAAGCTTTCTTT
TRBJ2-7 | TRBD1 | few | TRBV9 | CASSVAGGEYEQYF | TGTGCCAGCAGCGTGGCAGGGGGAGAATACGAGCAGTACTTC
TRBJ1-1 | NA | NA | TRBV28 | CASSCWGASNTEAFF | TGTGCCAGCAGTTGTTGGGGGGCTAGCAACACTGAAGCTTTCTTT
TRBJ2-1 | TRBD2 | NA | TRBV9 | CASSVIAGGPLEQFF | TGTGCCAGCAGCGTCATAGCGGGGGGCCCGCTGGAGCAGTTCTTC
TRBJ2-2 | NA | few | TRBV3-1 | CASSQQITGELFF | TGTGCCAGCAGCCAACAGATCACCGGGGAGCTGTTTTTT
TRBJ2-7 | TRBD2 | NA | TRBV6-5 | CASTPSGAFEQYF | TGTGCCAGCACTCCTAGCGGGGCTTTCGAGCAGTACTTC
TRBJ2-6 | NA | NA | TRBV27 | CASTIIQGSGANVLTF | TGTGCCAGCACCATTATACAGGGTTCTGGGGCCAACGTCCTGACTTTC